By sample share, the clone carrying this TCR beta chain is medium-sized. Its antigen remains unknown. The sample belongs to a study of CD4+ T cells in melanoma. Regarding the study as a whole: Reportedly, melanoma neoantigen-specific CD4+ T cells showed varied differentiation states. CD8+ T cell, macrophage and B cell function reportedly correlated with neoantigen-specific CD4+ T cells.

The data were produced by immunoSEQ multiplex PCR, yet TCRdb's version contains in-frame clones alone and is incomplete. Here the sample spans about 10,000 clones, around 60% being singletons. Per the germline V gene, CDR1 is ENHRY and CDR2 is SYGVKD. Trimming removed 2 bases at V and 4 bases at J, with 19 bases between. The CDR3 consists of 17 residues. This rearrangement joins TRBV10-3 to TRBJ2-3; no clear D gene. The clonotype originates from a human donor with melanoma. The specimen was cells from a culture (not recorded whether cultured in vitro). CDR3 sequence: CAISEPISMDNSDTQYF. For the CDR3, the DNA is TGTGCCATCAGTGAGCCTATCTCCATGGATAACTCAGATACGCAGTATTTT.